This TCR beta chain originates from a study of T-cell reconstitution after alpha-beta-depleted transplantation in children. Unique molecular identifiers were incorporated during preparation of the TCRbeta library. TCRdb used MiXCR to reprocess the PCR reads, holding one entry per CDR3 protein. The data show about 350,000 distinct CDR3 sequences, approximately 12% seen once. The CDR3 totals 12 residues. Germline CDR1 and CDR2: SGHTA and FQGNSA. Trimming took 5 bases from V and 4 from J, leaving 7 bases between them. The source material was PBMCs, sampled from the stem cell graft. This TCR derives from a human donor who donated a stem cell graft to a child with Fanconi anemia. This chain connects TRBV7-2 to TRBJ2-3; D is unclear. The CDR3 nucleotides read TGTGCCAGCAGCGGGGTTTCAGATACGCAGTATTTT. Translated, it gives CASSGVSDTQYF.